The 20 T cell receptor beta chains below all came from one sample that was sequenced in a study of cytomegalovirus exposure and HLA in healthy donors. Vbeta (60) and Jbeta (13) primers were used in the PCR. Method: immunoSEQ multiplex PCR; TCRdb's copy keeps in-frame clones and lacks some. In the table there are tens of thousands of clones, 69% of which are singletons. Sequenced sample: PBMCs. These receptors were collected from a man aged 45-65 years in good health and CMV-seronegative.

There are a few counts of this clone. The V and J genes are TRBV18 and TRBJ1-4; maybe TRBD1 (5 bases). Germline loops: CDR1 KGHSH, CDR2 LQKENI. The CDR3 runs 15 residues. V was pared by 3 bases and J by 10 bases, with 18 bases between. The CDR3 DNA follows: TGTGCCAGCTCACCTTTGGGGCTTCCCGTCGGAAAACTGTTTTTT. Protein sequence: CASSPLGLPVGKLFF.

Comment on this clone: The sample contains more than one DNA sequence encoding this CDR3. The V and J genes are TRBV29-1 and TRBJ2-3; TRBD1 might be the D (5 bases). The CDR3 totals 12 residues. CDR1 SQVTM and CDR2 ANQGSEA come from the germline V gene. The ends were cut back, 4 bases at V and 4 bases at J, with 9 bases in the middle. CDR3 coding DNA: TGCAGCGTTGCCAGGGCGGCAGATACGCAGTATTTT. Its translation is CSVARAADTQYF.

This clone has a single count. This chain links TRBV5-1 with TRBJ2-7, with 10 bases lining up with TRBD2. V shed 4 bases and J 0 bases; nucleotides not matched to a gene: 10. Germline V CDR1 and CDR2: SGHRS, YFSETQ. The CDR3 loop spans 17 amino acids. The CDR3 coding sequence is TGCGCCAGCAGCCGGAGACTAGCGGGCAATAGCTCCTACGAGCAGTACGTC. Translated: CASSRRLAGNSSYEQYV.

J is TRBJ2-1 and V is TRBV29-1; D is perhaps TRBD2 (5 bases). The germline CDR1 and CDR2 sequences are SQVTM and ANQGSEA. The CDR3 length is 13 residues. CDR3 nucleotide sequence: TGCTCCGCCACTCCCGGGGCCTACAATGAGCAGTTCTTC. Amino acid sequence: CSATPGAYNEQFF.

The J gene is TRBJ1-2, the V gene TRBV10-3, with TRBD1 as a possible D gene (6 bases). The CDR3 length is 13 residues. Germline CDR1 reads ENHRY; CDR2 reads SYGVKD. The V end was cut by 4 bases, the J end by 2 bases, with 8 bases between. In DNA, the CDR3 is TGTGCCATCAGTGGGGGGGGCAACTATGGCTACACCTTC. Translating gives CAISGGGNYGYTF.

The chain uses TRBV7-2 and TRBJ2-3, with TRBD2 matching over 11 bases. From germline, CDR1 is SGHTA and CDR2 FQGNSA. The CDR3 is 16 amino acids. The V and J ends lost 4 bases and 2 bases, in that order; junction bases with no gene match: 5. CDR3 residues: CASSSRLAGHTDTQYF. The CDR3 DNA reads as TGTGCCAGCAGCTCCAGACTAGCGGGGCACACAGATACGCAGTATTTT.

This clone was seen a handful of times. The DNA of the CDR3 is TGTGCCAGCAGAGAGGGACAGGGAAGCGGCTACACCTTC. Residues: CASREGQGSGYTF. The V call is TRBV6-5, the J call TRBJ1-2; 9 bases map to TRBD1. CDR3 size: 13 residues. V lost 6 bases to trimming and J lost 8 bases; unmatched junction nucleotides: 7. CDR1 and CDR2 (germline): MNHEY, SVGAGI.

J is TRBJ1-1 and V is TRBV5-4; TRBD1 might be the D (5 bases). V shed 3 bases and J shed 6 bases, with 15 bases lying between them. The germline V gene has CDR1 SGHNT and CDR2 YYREEE (reference sequence). The CDR3 extends over 14 amino acids. The CDR3, as DNA: TGTGCCAGCAGCTACCGGGAGGGGTACGCTGAAGCTTTCTTT. Protein: CASSYREGYAEAFF.

The genes are TRBV12-5 and TRBJ2-1; the D gene is possibly TRBD1 (7 bases). The CDR3 spans 15 residues. Germline loops: CDR1 LGHNT, CDR2 FRNRAP. V lost 7 bases and J 4 bases, leaving 17 bases between the germline ends. CDR3 nucleotide sequence: TGTGCTAGTGCCCAGAGGCAGGGGGGTTACAATGAGCAGTTCTTC. Its protein is CASAQRQGGYNEQFF.

The V call is TRBV10-1, the J call TRBJ2-2; 7 positions match TRBD1. Germline V gives CDR1 WNHNN, CDR2 SYGVQD (reference sequence). The CDR3 totals 19 residues. V gave up 7 bases and J gave up 0 bases; unmatched junction bases: 17. CDR3: CASTLNSRGGTPNTGELFF. The CDR3 nucleotides read TGCGCCAGCACATTGAACTCACGAGGGGGCACTCCGAACACCGGGGAGCTGTTTTTT.

V and J are TRBV5-6 and TRBJ2-3, with 8 bases aligning to TRBD2. The germline V gene has CDR1 SGHDT and CDR2 YYEEEE. The V segment lost 9 bases and the J segment 1 base; nucleotides outside the gene matches: 10. There are 15 residues in the CDR3. The CDR3 protein is CATRNSGIRTDTQYF. The CDR3 nucleotides read TGTGCCACCAGGAATAGCGGGATTCGCACAGATACGCAGTATTTT. Filled out from reference TRBV5-6 and TRBJ2-3, the complete variable domain reads DAGVTQSPTHLIKTRGQQVTLRCSPKSGHDTVSWYQQALGQGPQFIFQYYEEEERQRGNFPDRFSGHQFPNYSSELNVNALLLGDSALYLCATRNSGIRTDTQYFGPGTRLTVL.

The chain uses TRBV28 and TRBJ1-2; D might be TRBD1 (5 bases). CDR3 length: 15 residues. Germline CDR1 MDHEN, CDR2 SYDVKM. V lost 5 bases, J lost 5 bases, and 18 bases lay in between. The CDR3 nucleotides read TGTGCCAGCAGTCCCACGGGGCGGGGTGGATATGGCTACACCTTC. Encoded protein: CASSPTGRGGYGYTF.

The chain recombines TRBV5-8 with TRBJ1-2, with TRBD1 matching over 12 bases. CDR3 size: 13 residues. Losses at the gene ends were 4 bases for V and 12 bases for J; bases not matched to a gene: 7. Germline V gives CDR1 SGHTS, CDR2 YDEGEE. CDR3: CASSRDRGLRHTF. The DNA for the CDR3 is TGTGCCAGCAGCCGGGACAGGGGGCTTAGGCACACCTTC.

This chain joins TRBV28 and TRBJ1-1; D ambiguous. Per germline, CDR1 MDHEN and CDR2 SYDVKM. The CDR3 has 12 amino acids. Trimming took 8 bases from V and 1 from J, leaving 8 bases between them. This CDR3 reads CASARWNTEAFF. The CDR3 DNA sequence: TGTGCCAGCGCTAGGTGGAACACTGAAGCTTTCTTT.

The chain couples TRBV5-1 to TRBJ2-5; possibly TRBD1 for D (6 bases). Trimming removed 0 bases from V and 4 bases from J, with 13 bases in between. Germline loops: CDR1 SGHRS, CDR2 YFSETQ. CDR3 length: 15 residues. CDR3 in amino acids: CASSLEGRGRETQYF. The CDR3 bases are TGCGCCAGCAGCTTGGAGGGCAGGGGTCGAGAGACCCAGTACTTC.

This chain uses TRBV6-5 with TRBJ1-2, with D possibly TRBD1 on 5 matching bases. Germline lookup yields CDR1 MNHEY and CDR2 SVGAGI. This CDR3 region has 13 residues. The V end lost 2 bases, the J end lost 4 bases, and 8 bases lay between the germline ends. The CDR3 spells CASSYRGIYGYTF. The CDR3 nucleotides read TGTGCCAGCAGTTACCGGGGGATCTATGGCTACACCTTC.

This clone was picked up a small number of times. The chain links TRBV11-3 to TRBJ1-1, with a tentative D call TRBD1 (6 bases). The germline V gene has CDR1 SGHNT and CDR2 YENEEA. This CDR3 is built from 16 residues. V lost 5 bases and J lost 0, with 16 bases in between. This chain's CDR3 is CASSPLNRDMNTEAFF. CDR3 DNA sequence: TGTGCCAGCAGCCCCCTTAACCGGGACATGAACACTGAAGCTTTCTTT.

A few counts support this clone. The chain joins TRBV6-6 to TRBJ2-7, with 11 bases that match TRBD2. Germline loops: CDR1 MNHNY, CDR2 SVGAGI (reference sequence). This CDR3 contains 13 residues. With 7 bases clipped from V and 6 bases from J, the junction kept 5 bases outside the gene matches. This chain's CDR3 is CASTLAGGSEQYV. The CDR3 DNA sequence: TGTGCCAGCACCTTAGCGGGAGGGAGCGAGCAGTACGTC.

This rearrangement joins TRBV7-2 to TRBJ1-3, with a possible D match to TRBD1 (6 bases). Germline V gene lookup returns CDR1 SGHTA and CDR2 FQGNSA. V shed 5 bases and J shed 4 bases, with 15 bases lying between them. The CDR3 extends over 15 amino acids. The CDR3 region is CASSRGGGLGNTIYF. The CDR3 DNA follows: TGTGCCAGCAGCCGGGGCGGGGGCCTAGGAAACACCATATATTTT.

The rearrangement uses TRBV6-5 and TRBJ2-1; weak D call: TRBD1 (6 bases). This CDR3 comprises 15 residues. Trimming left V 2 bases short and J 3 bases short, with 11 bases between. CDR1 is MNHEY, CDR2 SVGAGI, per germline. The CDR3 is CASSYQGSIYNEQFF. The CDR3 DNA reads as TGTGCCAGCAGTTACCAGGGGTCCATCTACAATGAGCAGTTCTTC.